This T cell receptor beta chain was sequenced in a study of CD8+CD57+ T cells in acquired aplastic anemia. On the study more broadly: The sorted CD4+ and CD8+ cells yielded an average around 3 ug of DNA.

There are many counts of this clonotype. What it recognizes is unknown. Genomic DNA provided the template from which TCR beta VDJ and CDR3 profiles were obtained. A single record per CDR3 protein comes from TCRdb applying MiXCR to the reads. The sample shows 95,000 to 150,000 distinct CDR3 sequences, approximately 50% of them seen only once. Whoever was chosen for sequencing had shown CD8+CD57+ cell expansion by flow cytometry. Sampling of blood occurred while the patients had still received no therapy. The study, taken as a whole, reports: Controls and patients did not differ significantly in CD8+ Simpson's diversity. Patients and controls shared some 29 CD8+ CDR3 sequences, which appeared highly expressed in patients and within their immunodominant clones.

The CDR3 has 15 amino acids. Trimming left V 0 bases short and J 7 bases short, with 13 bases between. Germline CDR1 is SGHTA and CDR2 is FQGNSA. Sequencing input: sorted CD4+, CD8+, or CD8+CD57+ T cells (not recorded which) from PBMCs. The chain is built from TRBV7-2 and TRBJ2-1; perhaps TRBD2 as D (5 bases). The source is a human donor with aplastic anemia. The CDR3 loop is CASSLAVGRENEQFF. The CDR3 region has the DNA TGTGCCAGCAGCTTAGCCGTAGGACGGGAAAATGAGCAGTTCTTC.